This T cell receptor beta chain is from a study of beta chain features in type 1 diabetes. V lost 4 bases and J 9 bases, leaving 17 bases between the germline ends. Germline V gene data show CDR1 as SGHRS and CDR2 as YFSETQ. The length of the CDR3 is 15 residues. cDNA synthesis used the whole RNA isolate, giving expressed TCRB sequences. The data were produced by immunoSEQ multiplex PCR, yet TCRdb's version contains in-frame clones alone and is incomplete. The table lists 360,000 or so clones, roughly a fifth of them singletons. This receptor was obtained from a young woman in good health. The chain carries TRBV5-1 and TRBJ1-6; D call uncertain. The sequenced material came from naive CD4+ T cells from blood. CDR3 sequence (DNA): TGCGCCAGCAGCCCTAACGTCGGGGAAGGTTCACCCCTCCACTTT. This gives the protein CASSPNVGEGSPLHF.